The 10 T cell receptor beta chains below all came from one sample that was sequenced in a study of blood T cell repertoires in COVID-19 (dated by TCRdb to about 2020). Preparation of the library involved the immunoSEQ multiplex PCR assay. TCRdb's version of the immuneACCESS table is confined to in-frame rearrangements and falls short of the full clone set. An unresolved V gene accounts for under half of the shortfall where checked; the remainder is of unknown origin. The sample yields 330,000 or so clones; roughly 87% were counted once. Approximately 9.3% of the sample is in the top ten clones. The sequencing sample was made of peripheral blood. These receptors were obtained from a man aged 25 to 45 with COVID-19, enrolled during active disease.

The chain recombines TRBV7-9 with TRBJ2-6; D is undetermined. The CDR3 spans 16 residues. Germline CDR1 SEHNR, CDR2 FQNEAQ (reference sequence). V was trimmed by 0 bases and J by 0 bases, leaving 6 bases between them. CDR3 nucleotide sequence: TGTGCCAGCAGCTTAGCTAGTCCCTCTGGGGCCAACGTCCTGACTTTC. Residues: CASSLASPSGANVLTF. The complete variable domain, with remaining parts taken from reference TRBV7-9 and TRBJ2-6, reads DTGVSQNPRHKITKRGQNVTFRCDPISEHNRLYWYRQTLGQGPEFLTYFQNEAQLEKSRLLSDRFSAERPKGSFSTLEIQRTEQGDSAMYLCASSLASPSGANVLTFGAGSRLTVL.

J is TRBJ2-5 and V is TRBV7-7, with a weak D call TRBD1 (6 bases). Trimming cost V 0 bases and J 2 bases, with 10 bases left between them. Looked up from germline, CDR1 is SSHAT and CDR2 is FNYEAQ (reference sequence). The CDR3 has 15 residues. Here the CDR3 reads CASSLATGSQETQYF. The CDR3 nucleotides are TGTGCCAGCAGCTTAGCAACAGGGTCACAAGAGACCCAGTACTTC.

The CDR3 DNA sequence: TGTGCCAGCAGCCCCGGGACAGGGTTCTACAATGAGCAGTTCTTC. Translation gives CASSPGTGFYNEQFF. This sequence joins TRBV7-9 and TRBJ2-1; 9 bases fit TRBD1. The trim removed 5 bases at V and 3 bases at J, leaving 5 bases unmatched. This CDR3 contains 15 residues. CDR1 SEHNR and CDR2 FQNEAQ come from the germline V gene (reference sequence).

The sample holds one count of this clone. The chain links TRBV24-1 to TRBJ2-3; no reliable D call. V lost 7 bases, J lost 2 bases, and 9 bases lay in between. The CDR3 length is 13 residues. Germline loops: CDR1 KGHDR, CDR2 SFDVKD. CDR3: CATRAGATDTQYF. CDR3 DNA: TGTGCCACCAGGGCTGGAGCCACAGATACGCAGTATTTT.

This chain connects TRBV12-5 to TRBJ1-4, with 7 positions matching TRBD1. The CDR3 length is 14 residues. Germline V gene data show CDR1 as LGHNT and CDR2 as FRNRAP. J gave up 8 bases and V 6 bases, and 9 bases lay outside the gene matches. CDR3 protein: CASGPQGLREKLFF. As DNA, the CDR3 is TGTGCTAGTGGCCCACAGGGGCTTCGAGAAAAACTGTTTTTT. Drawing the rest from reference TRBV12-5 and TRBJ1-4, the complete variable domain is DARVTQTPRHKVTEMGQEVTMRCQPILGHNTVFWYRQTMMQGLELLAYFRNRAPLDDSGMPKDRFSAEMPDATLATLKIQPSEPRDSAVYFCASGPQGLREKLFFGSGTQLSVL.

This chain links TRBV5-1 with TRBJ2-3, with no clear D. Germline V gene data show CDR1 as SGHRS and CDR2 as YFSETQ. The CDR3 is made up of 13 amino acids. V lost 1 base, J lost 4 bases, and 7 bases lay in between. The CDR3 here is CASSLTESDTQYF. CDR3 nucleotide sequence: TGCGCCAGCAGCTTGACGGAGTCAGATACGCAGTATTTT.

This chain joins TRBV27 and TRBJ2-1, with D possibly being TRBD2 (5 bases). The germline V gene encodes CDR1 MNHEY and CDR2 SMNVEV (reference sequence). The ends were cut back, 4 bases at V and 4 bases at J, with 11 bases in the middle. The CDR3 is 14 amino acids. The DNA of the CDR3 is TGTGCCAGCAGTTCTAACCCGGGATACAATGAGCAGTTCTTC. Protein sequence: CASSSNPGYNEQFF.

The rearrangement links TRBV5-4 to TRBJ2-1; possible D gene TRBD2, 6 bases. With 3 bases removed from V and 8 bases from J, the gap between germline ends came to 9 bases. CDR3 length: 12 amino acids. Germline V lookup: CDR1 SGHNT, CDR2 YYREEE (reference sequence). CDR3 nucleotides: TGTGCCAGCAGCTCGGGGGAAGATGAGCAGTTCTTC. Translating it yields CASSSGEDEQFF.

V usage is TRBV4-3 and J usage is TRBJ2-1, with D tentatively TRBD1 (5 bases). Germline lookup yields CDR1 LGHNA and CDR2 YSLEER. The ends were cut back, 0 bases at V and 6 bases at J, with 18 bases in the middle. The CDR3 consists of 17 residues. Here the CDR3 DNA reads TGCGCCAGCAGCCAAGATCAGGGCGTAGCAAGTATCAATGAGCAGTTCTTC. This codes for CASSQDQGVASINEQFF.

The CDR3 nucleotides read TGTGCCAGTAGTAGACAGGGAGGAGACAATCAGCCCCAGCATTTT. Translation: CASSRQGGDNQPQHF. The J gene is TRBJ1-5, the V gene TRBV19; 7 bases are shared with TRBD1. The ends lost 4 bases at V and 3 bases at J; junction bases unmatched: 6. Per germline, CDR1 LNHDA and CDR2 SQIVND (reference sequence). There are 15 residues in the CDR3. The full variable domain, rest sourced from reference TRBV19 and TRBJ1-5, is DGGITQSPKYLFRKEGQNVTLSCEQNLNHDAMYWYRQDPGQGLRLIYYSQIVNDFQKGDIAEGYSVSREKKESFPLTVTSAQKNPTAFYLCASSRQGGDNQPQHFGDGTRLSIL.